The 14 T cell receptor beta chains below come from one sample, sequenced in a study of regulatory T cells in long-lasting Graves disease. Regarding time point: newly diagnosed GD, antithyroid drugs for less than 3 months. PBMCs were the source of the RNA used for TCR sequencing. Researchers made TCR beta libraries by using iRepertoire HTBI primers and running Arm-PCR on CDR3 regions. TCRdb reprocessed the multiplex PCR reads with MiXCR, giving one entry per CDR3 protein. The profile shows 300,000 to 400,000 distinct CDR3 sequences, over 15% of them singletons. The sample was also reused in another study, on T cells in Graves' hyperthyroidism and ophthalmopathy.

Sequencing used peripheral blood mononuclear cells (PBMCs), obtained at new diagnosis, from a patient treated with antithyroid drugs. The receptor set was obtained from a man aged 35 to 55 with Graves disease.

The chain joins TRBV10-3 to TRBJ1-2; D unclear. The CDR3 runs 12 residues. Germline CDR1 ENHRY, CDR2 SYGVKD. The V end was cut by 5 bases, the J end by 4 bases, with 8 bases between. The CDR3 DNA sequence: TGTGCCATCAGTAACTACCTCTATGGCTACACCTTC. This encodes CAISNYLYGYTF.

This clonotype has ten or more counts. A single base separates this from a much larger clone, so it may be a read error. The chain has TRBV7-3 and TRBJ2-1; 8 nucleotides align to TRBD1. This CDR3 is built from 12 residues. V lost 5 bases, J lost 10 bases, and 4 bases stayed unmatched. Germline V gene data show CDR1 as SGHTA and CDR2 as FQGTGA. CDR3 amino acids: CASSTRTGEQFF. CDR3 bases: TGTGCCAGCAGCACCCGGACAGGGGAGCAGTTCTTC. Filled out from reference TRBV7-3 and TRBJ2-1, the complete variable domain reads GAGVSQTPSNKVTEKGKYVELRCDPISGHTALYWYRQSLGQGPEFLIYFQGTGAADDSGLPNDRFFAVRPEGSVSTLKIQRTERGDSAVYLCASSTRTGEQFFGPGTRLTVL.

This clonotype was seen many times. The chain combines TRBV7-9 with TRBJ2-3; D is perhaps TRBD1 or TRBD2 (5 bases each). Trimming stripped 6 bases from V and 6 bases from J, with 10 bases between. Per germline, CDR1 SEHNR and CDR2 FQNEAQ (reference sequence). The CDR3 runs to 12 residues. CDR3 sequence reads: CASRAGTDTQYF. DNA of the CDR3: TGTGCCAGCAGGGCAGGGACCGATACGCAGTATTTT. The whole variable domain, filled in from reference TRBV7-9 and TRBJ2-3, reads DTGVSQNPRHKITKRGQNVTFRCDPISEHNRLYWYRQTLGQGPEFLTYFQNEAQLEKSRLLSDRFSAERPKGSFSTLEIQRTEQGDSAMYLCASRAGTDTQYFGPGTRLTVL.

This clonotype occurred many times. This chain uses TRBV28 with TRBJ1-2; D might be TRBD1 (5 bases). Germline V gives CDR1 MDHEN, CDR2 SYDVKM. This CDR3 is 14 amino acids long. Trimming stripped 6 bases from V and 8 bases from J, with 19 bases between. The CDR3 is CASSSPGGSGGYTF. The CDR3 nucleotides read TGTGCCAGCAGCTCCCCTGGGGGTTCCGGCGGCTACACCTTC.

On this clonotype: A much larger clone is a single base away; this may be a read error. The chain's CDR3 is CASSFANTGELFF. CDR3 bases: TGTGCCAGCAGTTTTGCGAACACCGGGGAGCTGTTTTTT. J is TRBJ2-2 and V is TRBV12-3 or TRBV12-4, with no clear D. The CDR3 is 13 residues long. Trimming stripped 3 bases from V and 0 bases from J, with 2 bases between.

This clonotype has a handful of counts. This chain uses TRBV5-1 with TRBJ2-4, with D possibly being TRBD1 (6 bases). Germline CDR1 is SGHRS and CDR2 is YFSETQ. The V end was cut by 5 bases, the J end by 1 base, with 10 bases between. The CDR3 consists of 14 residues. Written as DNA, the CDR3 is TGCGCCAGCAGGTCAGGGGAGGCCAAAAACATTCAGTACTTC. This gives the protein CASRSGEAKNIQYF.

The CDR3 sequence is CASRTGTRRFYNEQFF. Here the CDR3 DNA reads TGTGCCAGCAGAACCGGGACTAGGAGATTCTACAATGAGCAGTTCTTC. V is TRBV6-1 and J is TRBJ2-1, with 8 bases lining up with TRBD2. With V trimmed by 6 bases and J by 3 bases, 10 bases remained unmatched. CDR1 and CDR2 (germline): MNHNS, SASEGT. The CDR3 totals 16 residues.

This clonotype was observed at least ten times. This sequence joins TRBV11-3 and TRBJ2-3; D uncertain. Germline assignment: CDR1 SGHNT and CDR2 YENEEA. The CDR3 has 13 residues. V lost 4 bases and J 2 bases, leaving 7 bases between the germline ends. The CDR3 loop reads CASSSADTDTQYF. CDR3 DNA sequence: TGTGCCAGCAGCTCCGCTGACACAGATACGCAGTATTTT.

This clonotype was seen at least ten times. The chain couples TRBV5-5 to TRBJ1-5, with no clear D. Germline assignment: CDR1 SGHKS and CDR2 YYEKEE (reference sequence). V was cut by 2 bases and J by 2 bases, with 11 bases left in between. CDR3 length equals 15 residues. DNA for the CDR3: TGTGCCAGCAGCTTTGGGTGGGGTGGCAATCAGCCCCAGCATTTT. This gives the protein CASSFGWGGNQPQHF.

This clonotype was counted a few times. The rearrangement links TRBV5-1 to TRBJ1-4; D uncertain. V was shortened by 0 bases and J by 10 bases, with 13 bases between the two germline ends. CDR1 and CDR2 (germline): SGHRS, YFSETQ. CDR3 length: 14 residues. CDR3 DNA sequence: TGCGCCAGCAGCTTGGTCGGTTCGGGAGCAAAACTGTTTTTT. Amino acid sequence: CASSLVGSGAKLFF.

Many counts were recorded for this clonotype. This chain joins TRBV7-2 and TRBJ2-7, with D possibly being TRBD1 (7 bases). Per the germline V gene, CDR1 is SGHTA and CDR2 is FQGNSA. The CDR3 is made up of 14 amino acids. The ends were cut back, 2 bases at V and 6 bases at J, with 14 bases in the middle. The CDR3 nucleotides are TGTGCCAGCAGCTTAATCCCAGGGGGAGGCGAGCAGTACTTC. Translating it yields CASSLIPGGGEQYF.

There are many counts of this clonotype. This chain joins TRBV6-1 and TRBJ2-7; D possibly uses TRBD1 or TRBD2 (5 bases each). The V end was cut by 6 bases, the J end by 7 bases, with 19 bases between. This CDR3 has 14 amino acids. CDR1 is MNHNS and CDR2 is SASEGT in the germline V gene. CDR3 amino acids: CASSPRDPVEEQYF. The CDR3 DNA is TGTGCCAGCAGCCCACGGGACCCGGTTGAGGAGCAGTACTTC.

This clonotype was detected only a few times. An end of the junction does not agree with germline; a read error may underlie this. The chain links TRBV5-1 to TRBJ2-1; the D is unclear. Germline assignment: CDR1 SGHRS and CDR2 YFSETQ. The length of the CDR3 is 16 residues. The CDR3 nucleotides read TGCGCCGGCAGCGTAGACCCAACAAGCTCCTACAATGAGCAGTTCTTC. Translating gives CAGSVDPTSSYNEQFF.

This clonotype was detected ten times or more. The V and J genes are TRBV6-2 or TRBV6-3 and TRBJ2-3, with 9 bases that match TRBD2. CDR3 length equals 17 residues. Germline V lookup: CDR1 MNHEY, CDR2 SVGEGT. Germline trimming cut 4 bases from V and 2 bases from J; bases unmatched to any gene: 10. In nucleotides, the CDR3 is TGTGCCAGCAGTTTAGGCTTTCGGACTAGCGCCACAGATACGCAGTATTTT. This codes for CASSLGFRTSATDTQYF.